Each of the 4 T cell receptor beta chains below was sequenced from the same sample in a study of CD8 T cells in ankylosing spondylitis. TCRdb itself ran the 5' RACE reads through MiXCR, one entry per CDR3 protein. The table has 350,000 to 450,000 distinct CDR3 sequences, more than 20% seen once. Input material: blood, either unsorted or a sorted T cell fraction (not recorded which). These receptors were taken from a male donor with ankylosing spondylitis or in good health (not recorded which).

This clonotype has ten or more counts. The chain is built from TRBV20-1 and TRBJ2-2, with D possibly being TRBD1 (6 bases). Germline V gives CDR1 DFQATT, CDR2 SNEGSKA (reference sequence). V was cut by 6 bases and J by 4 bases, with 12 bases left in between. The CDR3 runs to 13 residues. The CDR3, as DNA: TGCAGTGCAGAGGGACATAGCACCGGGGAGCTGTTTTTT. This translates into CSAEGHSTGELFF.

The V gene is TRBV7-9, the J gene TRBJ2-3, with 11 nucleotides matching TRBD2. The CDR3 totals 16 residues. Trimming removed 6 bases from V and 4 bases from J; junction bases left unmatched: 9. CDR1 is SEHNR, CDR2 FQNEAQ, per germline (reference sequence). CDR3 DNA: TGTGCCAGCAGAACACTAGCGGGGGAGCATCCAGATACGCAGTATTTT. It codes for CASRTLAGEHPDTQYF.

This sequence joins TRBV7-2 and TRBJ2-3; no firm D call. The CDR3 is made up of 15 amino acids. The germline gives CDR1 SGHTA, CDR2 FQGNSA. V lost 5 bases to trimming and J lost 7 bases, with 19 bases between them. DNA of the CDR3: TGTGCCAGCAGCGCTTTCCTGGGGATGGGATATACGCAGTATTTT. It specifies CASSAFLGMGYTQYF.

DNA for the CDR3: TGTGCCAGCAGCCACTCGGACAATTGGGCCGGGGAGCTGTTTTTT. Amino acids: CASSHSDNWAGELFF. V gene TRBV14 combines with J gene TRBJ2-2, with D maybe TRBD1 (5 bases). The CDR3 has 15 amino acids. The V and J ends lost 3 bases and 6 bases respectively, with 14 bases between them. The germline gives CDR1 SGHDN, CDR2 FVKESK.